The 16 T cell receptor beta chains below were found in one sample sequenced in a study of post-analysis software for immune sequencing data. Study-level points and caveats: Included in a set of four or five TRBV segments more frequent in patients than controls were TRBV5-6, TRBV5-1 and TRBV20-1.

Every TCR beta cDNA library bore unique molecular identifiers. TCRdb analysed the PCR reads with MiXCR anew, one entry per CDR3 protein. Found here are 350,000 to 500,000 distinct CDR3 sequences, approximately 39% of them singletons; the top ten hold approximately 7.1%. No antigen has been identified for these receptors. Specimen: blood. The receptors shown here come from a girl aged 2-10 years with multiple sclerosis.

The CDR3 loop is CASSYSTGGHNYGYTF. The DNA of the CDR3 is TGTGCCAGCAGTTACTCAACAGGGGGCCATAACTATGGCTACACCTTC. This chain links TRBV6-5 with TRBJ1-2, with 9 bases lining up with TRBD1. J gave up 1 base and V 0 bases, and 3 bases lay outside the gene matches. The CDR3 spans 16 residues. Germline CDR1 MNHEY, CDR2 SVGAGI.

The gene calls are TRBV12-3 or TRBV12-4 and TRBJ2-1; maybe TRBD1 (6 bases). V lost 2 bases to trimming and J lost 7 bases, with 9 bases between them. This CDR3 has 13 amino acids. The DNA for the CDR3 is TGTGCCAGCAGTTTATTTAGGGGGAATGAGCAGTTCTTC. It translates to CASSLFRGNEQFF.

This chain uses TRBV30 with TRBJ2-5; 7 bases map to TRBD2. Trimming at V came to 1 base and at J to 3 bases, leaving 5 bases not matched to a gene. The CDR3 has 14 amino acids. CDR1 is GTSNPN, CDR2 SVGIG, per germline (reference sequence). This chain's CDR3 is CAWSAPGLKETQYF. DNA of the CDR3: TGTGCCTGGAGTGCTCCGGGACTAAAAGAGACCCAGTACTTC.

Only a few counts were recorded for this clonotype. This sequence joins TRBV4-2 and TRBJ2-5; TRBD1 matches at 7 bases. Germline assignment: CDR1 LGHNA and CDR2 YNFKEQ. J gave up 3 bases and V 2 bases, and 3 bases lay outside the gene matches. This CDR3 region has 14 residues. The CDR3, as DNA: TGTGCCAGCAGCCAAACAGGGGTAGAAGAGACCCAGTACTTC. Translating it yields CASSQTGVEETQYF.

The V and J genes are TRBV28 and TRBJ2-7; 7 nucleotides line up with TRBD1. Germline lookup yields CDR1 MDHEN and CDR2 SYDVKM. The V segment lost 7 bases and the J segment 0 bases; nucleotides outside the gene matches: 6. The CDR3 is 14 residues long. CDR3 coding DNA: TGTGCCAGCATTCCATGGACAGGCTCCTACGAGCAGTACTTC. Protein: CASIPWTGSYEQYF.

This clonotype was found a few times. The DNA for the CDR3 is TGTGCCAGCAGTTTTAACAGGGTTTGGGAGACCCAGTACTTC. Its translation: CASSFNRVWETQYF. This chain uses TRBV6-1 with TRBJ2-5; D might be TRBD1 (6 bases). V was cut by 5 bases and J by 5 bases, with 15 bases left in between. CDR3 length equals 14 residues. Germline CDR1 and CDR2: MNHNS and SASEGT.

The V call is TRBV6-4, the J call TRBJ2-1; the D is unclear. TRBJ2-7 matches the DNA end more closely, so the J call is doubtful. The CDR3 has 15 amino acids. Germline V gives CDR1 MRHNA, CDR2 SNTAGT. CDR3 nucleotides: TGTGCCAGCAGTTACTATCCGAGCTCCTACAATGAGCAGTACTTC. Its translation is CASSYYPSSYNEQYF.

This clonotype was recorded only once. The genes are TRBV20-1 and TRBJ1-1, with D perhaps TRBD1 (6 bases). V shed 1 base and J shed 3 bases, with 9 bases lying between them. The germline gives CDR1 DFQATT, CDR2 SNEGSKA (reference sequence). This CDR3 has 13 residues. CDR3: CSARVQGHTEAFF. In DNA, the CDR3 is TGCAGTGCTAGAGTACAGGGTCACACTGAAGCTTTCTTT.

In this sample, this clonotype turned up a few times. The chain couples TRBV9 to TRBJ1-2, with a possible D match to TRBD1 (5 bases). Germline V gene sequence: CDR1 SGDLS, CDR2 YYNGEE. V lost 3 bases, J lost 2 bases, and 20 bases lay in between. This CDR3 is built from 17 residues. For the CDR3, the DNA is TGTGCCAGCAGCGGGGGGGGACTTCTCGATCCCAACTATGGCTACACCTTC. It yields the protein CASSGGGLLDPNYGYTF.

The chain couples TRBV9 to TRBJ2-5, with D tentatively TRBD1 (5 bases). Trimming stripped 0 bases from V and 2 bases from J, with 8 bases between. Germline V gives CDR1 SGDLS, CDR2 YYNGEE. The CDR3 totals 14 residues. Here the CDR3 DNA reads TGTGCCAGCAGCGTAGATCGGACACAAGAGACCCAGTACTTC. It translates to CASSVDRTQETQYF.

The CDR3 nucleotides read TGTGCCAGCAGTTTATACGGGGTTTATGGCTACACCTTC. This encodes CASSLYGVYGYTF. The rearrangement uses TRBV12-3 or TRBV12-4 and TRBJ1-2; no firm D call. Trimming removed 2 bases from V and 5 bases from J, with 9 bases in between. This CDR3 region has 13 residues.

Regarding this clonotype: A read error may account for a junction end that differs from germline. V is TRBV7-2 and J is TRBJ1-2; 8 positions agree with TRBD1. This CDR3 contains 14 residues. The germline CDR1 and CDR2 sequences are SGHTA and FQGNSA. The CDR3 DNA reads as TGTGCCAGCAGCTCCCGACAGGGGACCTATGGCCACACCTTC. Translating gives CASSSRQGTYGHTF.

The chain links TRBV7-9 to TRBJ2-7; TRBD2 might be the D (6 bases). This CDR3 comprises 15 residues. Looked up from germline, CDR1 is SEHNR and CDR2 is FQNEAQ (reference sequence). Trimming removed 4 bases from V and 1 base from J, with 14 bases in between. CDR3 in DNA: TGTGCCAGCAGCTGGCGGGACGGGCTTTCCTACGAGCAGTACTTC. As protein: CASSWRDGLSYEQYF.

This chain links TRBV7-3 with TRBJ2-3, with TRBD1 identical over 8 bases. The CDR3 is 16 residues long. Germline-derived CDR1 and CDR2 are SGHTA and FQGTGA. The trim removed 3 bases at V and 2 bases at J, leaving 7 bases unmatched. The CDR3 here is CASSLPGTGTTDTQYF. DNA for the CDR3: TGTGCCAGCAGCTTGCCCGGGACAGGAACCACAGATACGCAGTATTTT.

The DNA of the CDR3 is TGTGCCAGCAGCTTAGTGCCGGGACAGGTCACAGATACGCAGTATTTT. It is translated as CASSLVPGQVTDTQYF. V and J are TRBV7-2 and TRBJ2-3, with TRBD1 matching 8 bases. The CDR3 is made up of 16 amino acids. CDR1 is SGHTA, CDR2 FQGNSA, per germline. V lost 1 base, J lost 2 bases, and 5 bases stayed unmatched.

This clonotype was counted a few times. V and J are TRBV3-1 and TRBJ2-5; TRBD1 aligns across 9 bases. Germline V gives CDR1 LGHDT, CDR2 YNNKEL (reference sequence). The CDR3 contains 17 residues. J lost 5 bases, V lost 6 bases, and 16 bases had no gene match. DNA of the CDR3: TGTGCCAGCAGTCAGCTGGGGACAGGGTATGGTGACGAGACCCAGTACTTC. This codes for CASSQLGTGYGDETQYF.